The 19 T cell receptor beta chains below come from one sample, sequenced in a study of cytomegalovirus exposure and HLA in healthy donors. Primers included in the PCR were 60 Vbeta and 13 Jbeta primers. TCRdb's table, derived via immunoSEQ multiplex PCR, lists solely in-frame clones and lacks some. Of about 64,000 clones in the sample, more than 60% were seen once. The material sequenced was PBMCs. The receptors derive from a male donor in good health and CMV-seropositive.

The chain recombines TRBV2 with TRBJ1-1; 10 positions agree with TRBD1. The CDR3 spans 13 residues. The germline V gene encodes CDR1 SNHLY and CDR2 FYNNEI. Trimming took 7 bases from V and 3 from J; bases not matched to a gene: 2. The CDR3 protein is CASTTGGHTEAFF. The CDR3, as DNA: TGTGCCAGCACGACAGGGGGCCACACTGAAGCTTTCTTT.

V is TRBV25-1 and J is TRBJ2-7; possible D gene TRBD1, 5 bases. The CDR3 runs 14 residues. V was cut by 1 base and J by 3 bases, with 10 bases left in between. Germline loops: CDR1 MGHDK, CDR2 SYGVNS. This CDR3 reads CASSEWGRRYEQYF. The CDR3 DNA sequence: TGTGCCAGCAGTGAATGGGGCAGGCGCTACGAGCAGTACTTC.

This clone was recorded once. The genes are TRBV9 and TRBJ2-1; the match to TRBD2 covers 11 bases. The CDR3 has 15 residues. V lost 2 bases and J lost 6; bases outside the gene matches: 4. Germline CDR1 is SGDLS and CDR2 is YYNGEE. DNA for the CDR3: TGTGCCAGCAGCGTTAGCGGGGGGGCCTTCAATGAGCAGTTCTTC. Translation gives CASSVSGGAFNEQFF.

A single count supports this clone. The chain uses TRBV7-3 and TRBJ2-3; 12 nucleotides match TRBD1. Unmatched junction bases numbered 2, after V lost 0 bases and J lost 4 bases. The CDR3 runs to 16 residues. Germline CDR1 reads SGHTA; CDR2 reads FQGTGA. CDR3 region: CASSLTGTGGADTQYF. The DNA for the CDR3 is TGTGCCAGCAGCTTAACAGGGACAGGGGGCGCAGATACGCAGTATTTT.

There are a few counts of this clone. The CDR3 DNA sequence: TGTGCCACCGCGGTCGGGGGGCGATTCGGATCTGGGGCCAACGTCCTGACTTTC. Translation gives CATAVGGRFGSGANVLTF. J is TRBJ2-6 and V is TRBV15; tentative D call: TRBD2 (7 bases). The CDR3 contains 18 residues. The V end was cut by 8 bases, the J end by 1 base, with 21 bases between. CDR1 LNHNV and CDR2 YYDKDF come from the germline V gene (reference sequence).

The rearrangement uses TRBV27 and TRBJ1-3, with a tentative D call TRBD1 (5 bases). The CDR3 is made up of 15 amino acids. Germline CDR1 reads MNHEY; CDR2 reads SMNVEV (reference sequence). V was pared by 0 bases and J by 4 bases, with 10 bases between. The CDR3 DNA follows: TGTGCCAGCAGTTTATCTGGGGCATCCGGAAACACCATATATTTT. As protein: CASSLSGASGNTIYF.

This chain joins TRBV5-1 and TRBJ2-7; TRBD1 matches 9 bases. Per the germline V gene, CDR1 is SGHRS and CDR2 is YFSETQ. The CDR3 loop spans 16 amino acids. V shed 3 bases and J 0 bases; nucleotides not matched to a gene: 7. Written as DNA, the CDR3 is TGCGCCAGCAGCTGGACCGGGACAGGGACCTCCTACGAGCAGTACTTC. Encoded protein: CASSWTGTGTSYEQYF.

V and J are TRBV9 and TRBJ2-1; 10 nucleotides match TRBD1. Per the germline V gene, CDR1 is SGDLS and CDR2 is YYNGEE. The trim removed 3 bases at V and 0 bases at J, leaving 3 bases unmatched. The length of the CDR3 is 16 residues. CDR3 sequence (DNA): TGTGCCAGCAGCGGAAGACAGGGGGCCTCCTACAATGAGCAGTTCTTC. Translation: CASSGRQGASYNEQFF.

The rearrangement joins TRBV5-4 to TRBJ2-7; 15 bases line up with TRBD2. The CDR3 has 15 amino acids. Germline values: CDR1 SGHNT, CDR2 YYREEE (reference sequence). The V segment lost 3 bases and the J segment 3 bases; nucleotides outside the gene matches: 1. CDR3: CASSSGLAGGYEQYF. CDR3 DNA sequence: TGTGCCAGCAGCTCGGGACTAGCGGGGGGCTACGAGCAGTACTTC.

The J gene is TRBJ1-1, the V gene TRBV11-2; D uncertain. Trimming stripped 2 bases from V and 5 bases from J, with 18 bases between. The CDR3 length is 16 residues. CDR1 is SGHAT, CDR2 FQNNGV, per germline. The CDR3 protein is CASSLRERVMRTEAFF. CDR3 sequence (DNA): TGTGCCAGCAGCTTACGGGAAAGGGTTATGCGAACTGAAGCTTTCTTT.

The chain couples TRBV6-1 to TRBJ1-1, with 10 bases lining up with TRBD1. Germline V gene sequence: CDR1 MNHNS, CDR2 SASEGT. V lost 4 bases and J lost 5; bases outside the gene matches: 7. CDR3 length: 15 residues. The CDR3 DNA reads TGTGCCAGCAGTGGGAGACAGGGGGCGAGGACTGAAGCTTTCTTT. It specifies CASSGRQGARTEAFF.

The chain joins TRBV25-1 to TRBJ2-3; D is ambiguous. Germline loops: CDR1 MGHDK, CDR2 SYGVNS. This CDR3 region has 15 residues. Trimming took off 5 bases at V and 0 bases at J, with 12 bases between the two ends. The CDR3 bases are TGTGCCAGCAGTATGCCAGGTCTGAGCACAGATACGCAGTATTTT. Its translation: CASSMPGLSTDTQYF.

This chain uses TRBV7-9 with TRBJ2-7, with TRBD1 matching 9 bases. Germline lookup yields CDR1 SEHNR and CDR2 FQNEAQ (reference sequence). Trimming took 5 bases from V and 2 from J; bases not matched to a gene: 4. The CDR3 covers 14 residues. CDR3 nucleotides: TGTGCCAGCAGCGGGACAGGGAGGACCTACGAGCAGTACTTC. Residues: CASSGTGRTYEQYF. The full variable domain, completed using reference TRBV7-9 and TRBJ2-7, is DTGVSQNPRHKITKRGQNVTFRCDPISEHNRLYWYRQTLGQGPEFLTYFQNEAQLEKSRLLSDRFSAERPKGSFSTLEIQRTEQGDSAMYLCASSGTGRTYEQYFGPGTRLTVT.

This chain links TRBV27 with TRBJ2-2, with a weak D call TRBD1 (6 bases). Germline-derived CDR1 and CDR2 are MNHEY and SMNVEV (reference sequence). The CDR3 covers 15 residues. V was clipped by 1 base and J by 4 bases, with 10 bases between them. CDR3 amino acids: CASSLFTGITGELFF. The CDR3 DNA sequence: TGTGCCAGCAGTTTATTTACAGGGATCACCGGGGAGCTGTTTTTT.

J is TRBJ1-6 and V is TRBV25-1; D unresolved. The V end lost 4 bases, the J end lost 5 bases, and 6 bases lay between the germline ends. The CDR3 runs to 13 residues. Germline V gene data show CDR1 as MGHDK and CDR2 as SYGVNS. The CDR3 nucleotides read TGTGCCAGCAGTGCCGGGAATAATTCACCCCTCCACTTT. This gives the protein CASSAGNNSPLHF.

The chain carries TRBV27 and TRBJ2-7; possible D gene TRBD1, 5 bases. Germline V lookup: CDR1 MNHEY, CDR2 SMNVEV (reference sequence). V was clipped by 1 base and J by 7 bases, with 11 bases between them. The CDR3 sequence is 13 residues long. The CDR3 loop reads CASSLFQGLEQYF. The CDR3 bases are TGTGCCAGCAGTTTATTCCAGGGCTTAGAGCAGTACTTC.

The rearrangement uses TRBV6-5 and TRBJ1-5; no firm D call. The CDR3 sequence is 13 residues long. V shed 2 bases and J shed 1 base, with 3 bases lying between them. Germline CDR1 is MNHEY and CDR2 is SVGAGI. CDR3 nucleotides: TGTGCCAGCAGTTACGGCAGCAATCAGCCCCAGCATTTT. It translates to CASSYGSNQPQHF.

The chain employs TRBV4-3 and TRBJ2-5; D unresolved. The CDR3 is made up of 15 amino acids. Trimming left V 0 bases short and J 3 bases short, with 11 bases between. Germline values: CDR1 LGHNA, CDR2 YSLEER. The CDR3 spells CASSQDRSGEETQYF. The CDR3 coding sequence is TGCGCCAGCAGCCAAGATCGGTCAGGTGAAGAGACCCAGTACTTC.

The chain has TRBV6-4 and TRBJ1-2; 7 bases line up with TRBD1. Per germline, CDR1 MRHNA and CDR2 SNTAGT. J gave up 4 bases and V 6 bases, and 5 bases lay outside the gene matches. The CDR3 consists of 13 residues. CDR3 amino acids: CASSGTAGYGYTF. The CDR3 bases are TGTGCCAGCAGCGGGACAGCAGGCTATGGCTACACCTTC.